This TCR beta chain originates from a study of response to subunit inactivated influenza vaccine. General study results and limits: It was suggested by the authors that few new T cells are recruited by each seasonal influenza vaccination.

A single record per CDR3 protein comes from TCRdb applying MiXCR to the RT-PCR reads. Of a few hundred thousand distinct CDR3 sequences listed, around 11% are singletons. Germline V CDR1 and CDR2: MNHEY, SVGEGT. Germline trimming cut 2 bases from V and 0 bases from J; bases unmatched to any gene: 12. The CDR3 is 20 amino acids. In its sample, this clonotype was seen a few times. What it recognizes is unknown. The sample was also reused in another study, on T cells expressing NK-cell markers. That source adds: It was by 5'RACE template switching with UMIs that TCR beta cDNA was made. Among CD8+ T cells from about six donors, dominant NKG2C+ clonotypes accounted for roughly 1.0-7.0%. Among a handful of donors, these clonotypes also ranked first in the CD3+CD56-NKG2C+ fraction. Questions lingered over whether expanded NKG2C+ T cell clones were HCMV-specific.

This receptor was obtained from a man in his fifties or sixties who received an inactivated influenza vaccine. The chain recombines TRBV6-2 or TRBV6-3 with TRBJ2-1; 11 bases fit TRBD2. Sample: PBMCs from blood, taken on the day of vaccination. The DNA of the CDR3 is TGTGCCAGCAGTTACCCCATGAGACTAGCGGGGCCTAGCTCCTACAATGAGCAGTTCTTC. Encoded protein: CASSYPMRLAGPSSYNEQFF.